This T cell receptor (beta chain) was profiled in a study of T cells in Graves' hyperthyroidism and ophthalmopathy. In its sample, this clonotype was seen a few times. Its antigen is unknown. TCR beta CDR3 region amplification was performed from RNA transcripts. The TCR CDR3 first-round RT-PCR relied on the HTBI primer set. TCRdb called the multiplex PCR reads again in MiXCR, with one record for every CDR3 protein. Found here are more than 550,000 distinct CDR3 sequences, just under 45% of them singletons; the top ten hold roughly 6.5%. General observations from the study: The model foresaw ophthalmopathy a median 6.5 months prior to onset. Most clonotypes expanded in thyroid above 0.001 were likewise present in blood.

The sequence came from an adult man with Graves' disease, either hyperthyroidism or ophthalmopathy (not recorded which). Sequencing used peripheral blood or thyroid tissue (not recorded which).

The CDR3 protein is CASSLAIIAPDYGYTF. CDR3 nucleotides: TGTGCCAGCAGCTTAGCCATCATTGCCCCGGACTATGGCTACACCTTC. This sequence joins TRBV7-9 and TRBJ1-2; no firm D call. This CDR3 region has 16 residues. The V gene's germline CDR1 is SEHNR and CDR2 FQNEAQ (reference sequence). V was clipped by 0 bases and J by 3 bases, with 14 bases between them.